What follows are 14 T cell receptor beta chains derived from one specimen sequenced in a study of T cells in women clearing cervical HPV infection. The assay was immunoSEQ multiplex PCR, and TCRdb's table has in-frame clones only and misses some. This sample contains tens of thousands of clones. The sequencing input was blood buffy coat. These receptors were taken from a woman between 18 and 70 years old with a cervical HPV16 infection that either progressed to CIN3+ or cleared (not recorded which).

As to this clone: The missing CDR3 end, 3 residues past where the read stops, is filled in from the germline J gene. The rearrangement joins TRBV7-2 to TRBJ2-6; D is possibly TRBD1 (5 bases). The germline gives CDR1 SGHTA, CDR2 FQGNSA. Between the trimmed V and J ends, which lost 8 bases and 4 bases, there was a span of 15 bases. The CDR3 spans 15 residues. The sequenced part of the CDR3 DNA is TGTGCCAGCGCACAGGAAAGTACAGGGGCCAACGTC. It codes for CASAQESTGANV. The whole CDR3 protein reads CASAQESTGANVLTF.

Concerning this clone itself: The sequenced fragment ends 3 residues before the CDR3 boundary, so the rest is inferred from the germline J gene. The genes are TRBV20-1 and TRBJ2-5; maybe TRBD2 (6 bases). The CDR3 consists of 13 residues. The germline CDR1 and CDR2 sequences are DFQATT and SNEGSKA (reference sequence). Trimming cost V 4 bases and J 2 bases, with 11 bases left between them. The CDR3 DNA, read in part, is TGCAGTGCTAAACGCGCGGGGCAAGAGACC. This translates into CSAKRAGQET. The CDR3 in full is CSAKRAGQETQYF.

On this clone itself: Coverage ceases 3 residues before the CDR3 finishes, and the germline J gene fills in the end. The V gene is TRBV5-1, the J gene TRBJ1-1; TRBD1 is a possible D gene (6 bases). Trimming shortened V by 4 bases and J by 6 bases, and 10 bases separated the two germline ends. The germline V gene has CDR1 SGHRS and CDR2 YFSETQ. The CDR3 runs to 12 residues. CDR3 DNA, as far as it was read: TGCGCCAGCAGCACATCAGGGGCTGAA. As protein: CASSTSGAE. The full CDR3 protein reads CASSTSGAEAFF.

A note on this clone: The read stops 3 residues short of the end of the CDR3; the missing end is completed from the germline J gene. The V and J genes are TRBV5-1 and TRBJ2-5; D is undetermined. The V gene's germline CDR1 is SGHRS and CDR2 YFSETQ. Trimming removed 0 bases at V and 5 bases at J, with 11 bases between. The CDR3 has 14 residues. Here the CDR3 reads CASSLGTVGETQYF. The part of the CDR3 DNA that was read is TGCGCCAGCAGCTTGGGCACCGTCGGGGAGACC.

As concerns this clone: The CDR3 end is not reached by the read, which stops 3 residues before it; the germline J gene fills it in. The V gene is TRBV5-1, the J gene TRBJ1-6; possible D gene TRBD1, 5 bases. Germline V gene sequence: CDR1 SGHRS, CDR2 YFSETQ. This CDR3 comprises 16 residues. Trimming cost V 0 bases and J 10 bases, with 17 bases left between them. The part of the CDR3 DNA that was read is TGCGCCAGCAGCTTGGGGTCGACAGAAGGGAACTCACCC. As protein: CASSLGSTEGNSP. The whole CDR3 sequence reads CASSLGSTEGNSPLHF.

Concerning this clone itself: The CDR3 end lies 3 residues beyond the end of the read and is filled in from the germline J gene. The rearrangement joins TRBV11-2 to TRBJ2-2; TRBD1 matches 8 bases. This CDR3 is built from 14 residues. Germline CDR1 is SGHAT and CDR2 is FQNNGV. The CDR3 protein is CASWTGTGNSPLFF. The sequenced part of the CDR3 DNA is TGTGCCAGCTGGACCGGGACAGGCAATTCACCG. Together with reference TRBV11-2 and TRBJ2-2, the CDR3 gives the full variable domain: EAGVAQSPRYKIIEKRQSVAFWCNPISGHATLYWYQQILGQGPKLLIQFQNNGVVDDSQLPKDRFSAERLKGVDSTLKIQPAKLEDSAVYLCASWTGTGNSPLFFGEGSRLTVL.

Concerning this clone: The read terminates 3 residues ahead of where the CDR3 ends, so the germline J gene completes it. The chain uses TRBV18 and TRBJ1-1; possible D gene TRBD1, 5 bases. This CDR3 region has 15 residues. Trimming removed 3 bases at V and 6 bases at J, with 17 bases between. Germline values: CDR1 KGHSH, CDR2 LQKENI. The CDR3 here is CASSPSSMGGAEAFF. Partial CDR3 DNA: TGTGCCAGCTCACCTTCGTCGATGGGGGGAGCTGAA.

Of note for this clone: Read sequence stops 3 residues before the CDR3 end, and the germline J gene provides the missing end. The rearrangement joins TRBV5-1 to TRBJ2-3; 7 positions agree with TRBD2. The CDR3 extends over 14 amino acids. J lost 2 bases, V lost 7 bases, and 7 bases had no gene match. The V gene's germline CDR1 is SGHRS and CDR2 YFSETQ. The covered CDR3 bases are TGCGCCAGCGGACCGGGACTAACCACAGATACG. It encodes CASGPGLTTDT. The complete CDR3 reads CASGPGLTTDTQYF.

Worth noting for this clone: The missing CDR3 end, 3 residues past where the read stops, is filled in from the germline J gene. The chain joins TRBV11-2 to TRBJ2-2; TRBD1 might be the D (6 bases). Germline loops: CDR1 SGHAT, CDR2 FQNNGV. The CDR3 covers 15 residues. V lost 5 bases and J lost 5, with 15 bases in between. This CDR3 reads CASSPTRQDTGELFF. The part of the CDR3 DNA that was read is TGTGCCAGCAGCCCTACGAGACAGGATACCGGGGAG.

As concerns this clone: The read terminates 3 residues ahead of where the CDR3 ends, so the germline J gene completes it. The rearrangement joins TRBV7-9 to TRBJ1-2; D unclear. CDR3 length: 13 residues. Trimming pared 1 base from V and 4 bases from J, leaving 7 bases between. In germline, CDR1 is SEHNR, CDR2 FQNEAQ (reference sequence). The CDR3 bases that were read are TGTGCCAGCAGCTTAGTTGGCAGCTATGGC. Residues: CASSLVGSYG. The CDR3 in its entirety is CASSLVGSYGYTF.

Remarks on this clone: The read ends 3 residues early relative to the CDR3; the germline J gene fills the gap. This rearrangement joins TRBV19 to TRBJ2-1; D is possibly TRBD2 (5 bases). Germline values: CDR1 LNHDA, CDR2 SQIVND (reference sequence). Trimming removed 3 bases at V and 8 bases at J, with 14 bases between. This CDR3 contains 14 residues. The CDR3 reads CASSISSSDYEQFF. CDR3 bases read: TGTGCCAGTAGTATTTCTAGTTCGGACTATGAG.

With respect to this clone: The read ends 3 residues shy of where the CDR3 ends; the end is completed using the germline J gene. V is TRBV27 and J is TRBJ2-1; D possibly corresponds to TRBD1 (5 bases). V was shortened by 7 bases and J by 5 bases, with 18 bases between the two germline ends. Germline lookup yields CDR1 MNHEY and CDR2 SMNVEV (reference sequence). The CDR3 length is 15 residues. Partial CDR3 DNA: TGTGCCAGCACTCAAGGGGTACGATCGGACAATGAG. This gives the protein CASTQGVRSDNE. The whole CDR3 is CASTQGVRSDNEQFF.

To note about this clone: Read sequence stops 3 residues before the CDR3 end, and the germline J gene provides the missing end. The chain links TRBV12-3 or TRBV12-4 to TRBJ2-7; a weak D match, TRBD1 (6 bases). Trimming removed 6 bases at V and 0 bases at J, with 9 bases between. This CDR3 is built from 13 residues. The CDR3 sequence: CASSMTGSYEQYF. The part of the CDR3 DNA that was read is TGTGCCAGCAGCATGACAGGCTCCTACGAG.

The CDR3 DNA, read in part, is TGTGCCAGCTCCCCTACGGGGGGCACTGAA. It codes for CASSPTGGTE. From start to end, the CDR3 is CASSPTGGTEAFF. The chain couples TRBV18 to TRBJ1-1; D possibly corresponds to TRBD1 (5 bases). With the read ending 3 residues before the CDR3 end, the germline J gene is used to fill in that end. The CDR3 length is 13 residues. The germline V gene has CDR1 KGHSH and CDR2 LQKENI. V dropped 6 bases and J dropped 4 bases, with 12 bases sitting between them.